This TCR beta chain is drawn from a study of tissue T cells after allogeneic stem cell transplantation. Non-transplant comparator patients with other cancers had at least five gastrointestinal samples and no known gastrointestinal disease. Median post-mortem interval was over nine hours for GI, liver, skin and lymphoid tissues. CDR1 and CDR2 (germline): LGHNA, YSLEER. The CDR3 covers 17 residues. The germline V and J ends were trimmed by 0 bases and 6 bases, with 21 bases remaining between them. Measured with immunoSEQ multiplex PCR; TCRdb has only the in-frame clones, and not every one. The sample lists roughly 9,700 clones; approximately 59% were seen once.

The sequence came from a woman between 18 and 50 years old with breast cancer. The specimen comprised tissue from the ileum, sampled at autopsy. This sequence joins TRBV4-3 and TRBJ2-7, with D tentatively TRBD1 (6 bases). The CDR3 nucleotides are TGCGCCAGCAGCCAAGATTATGACAGGTGGTCATCGGGCGAGCAGTACTTC. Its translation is CASSQDYDRWSSGEQYF.